Presented here are 17 T cell receptor beta chains from one specimen sequenced in a study of metastatic and nonmetastatic thyroid tumors. TCRdb reprocessed the PCR reads via MiXCR. The data contain 21,000 or so clones, roughly an eighth of them singletons. Not a single patient had been given any form of treatment at any point before undergoing thyroid surgery. Source material: blood. Receptors were obtained from a female donor with papillary thyroid cancer or a benign thyroid nodule (not recorded which). Some clones in this sample may be carry-over from other donors' samples.

The CDR3 is CASSLGGQTGNTIYF. The DNA for the CDR3 is TGCGCCAGCAGCCTCGGTGGGCAGACTGGAAACACCATATATTTT. This chain links TRBV4-1 with TRBJ1-3; D remains ambiguous. Trimming took 4 bases from V and 2 from J, leaving 12 bases between them. CDR3 length equals 15 residues. From germline, CDR1 is MGHRA and CDR2 YSYEKL.

This clone has a handful of counts. The germline gene is not matched at one end of the junction; a read error may be the cause. The V and J genes are TRBV6-2 or TRBV6-3 and TRBJ1-1; D is undetermined. The CDR3 extends over 13 amino acids. Germline loops: CDR1 MNHEY, CDR2 SVGEGT. CDR3 nucleotide sequence: TGTTCCAGCAGTTATGCGGATAACACTGAAGCTTTCTTT. Amino acid sequence: CSSSYADNTEAFF.

This clone was seen a few times. The chain uses TRBV28 and TRBJ2-1, with 7 nucleotides matching TRBD2. Germline V gene data show CDR1 as MDHEN and CDR2 as SYDVKM. The CDR3 runs to 16 residues. V was clipped by 4 bases and J by 10 bases; unmatched bases: 16. The CDR3 nucleotides read TGTGCCAGCAGTTCCGCCGCCGGGAGCGGGATACGGGAGCAGTTCTTC. This translates into CASSSAAGSGIREQFF.

Judged by abundance, this clone is medium-sized. The chain recombines TRBV12-3 or TRBV12-4 with TRBJ1-2, with TRBD1 as a possible D gene (5 bases). V was cut by 5 bases and J by 7 bases, with 17 bases left in between. CDR3 length: 14 residues. The CDR3, as DNA: TGTGCCAGCAGTCCCGGGACCCGCCAAGTTGGCTACACCTTC. It translates to CASSPGTRQVGYTF.

This clone was seen ten or more times. The V call is TRBV9, the J call TRBJ1-2; D remains ambiguous. The CDR3 consists of 13 residues. The germline V and J ends were trimmed by 5 bases and 1 base, with 9 bases remaining between them. Germline values: CDR1 SGDLS, CDR2 YYNGEE. CDR3 in amino acids: CASSETLNYGYTF. The CDR3 bases are TGTGCCAGCAGTGAGACTCTTAACTATGGCTACACCTTC.

This clone was found a few times. One end of the junction varies from germline; a read error may be responsible. This chain uses TRBV24-1 with TRBJ2-3; TRBD1 or TRBD2 may be the D gene (5 bases each). There are 15 residues in the CDR3. The germline CDR1 and CDR2 sequences are KGHDR and SFDVKD. This CDR3 is CATSYFGAPTDTRYF. CDR3 coding DNA: TGTGCCACCAGTTATTTCGGGGCCCCCACAGATACGCGGTATTTT.

This clone has at least ten counts. The CDR3 region has the DNA TGTGCCAGTGATCCTAGCGGATTTAGCTCCTACAATGAGCAGTTCTTC. Protein: CASDPSGFSSYNEQFF. The V and J genes are TRBV19 and TRBJ2-1, with 7 positions matching TRBD2. Trimming at V came to 8 bases and at J to 0 bases, leaving 10 bases not matched to a gene. The CDR3 runs 16 residues. Germline CDR1 and CDR2: LNHDA and SQIVND (reference sequence). The full variable domain, rest sourced from reference TRBV19 and TRBJ2-1, is DGGITQSPKYLFRKEGQNVTLSCEQNLNHDAMYWYRQDPGQGLRLIYYSQIVNDFQKGDIAEGYSVSREKKESFPLTVTSAQKNPTAFYLCASDPSGFSSYNEQFFGPGTRLTVL.

This clone was observed a handful of times. The chain carries TRBV6-1 and TRBJ2-7, with 9 bases that match TRBD1. The ends lost 6 bases at V and 6 bases at J; junction bases unmatched: 9. Germline assignment: CDR1 MNHNS and CDR2 SASEGT. The CDR3 contains 14 residues. CDR3 sequence: CASRLGQGGGEQYF. Written as DNA, the CDR3 is TGTGCCAGCAGACTGGGACAGGGAGGAGGCGAGCAGTACTTC.

This clone was recorded many times. The chain joins TRBV10-2 to TRBJ2-3, with 8 positions matching TRBD2. The CDR3 covers 15 residues. CDR1 WSHSY and CDR2 SAAADI come from the germline V gene. With V trimmed by 10 bases and J by 0 bases, 9 bases remained unmatched. The CDR3, as DNA: TGCGCCACCTCTAGGGAGCGGGGGAGCACAGATACGCAGTATTTT. Its protein is CATSRERGSTDTQYF.

The chain is built from TRBV6-1 and TRBJ1-6, with a possible D match to TRBD1 (5 bases). Trimming stripped 6 bases from V and 10 bases from J, with 10 bases between. The CDR3 is 12 residues long. In germline, CDR1 is MNHNS, CDR2 SASEGT. As DNA, the CDR3 is TGTGCCAGCAGGACCGGGGGATCACCCCTCCACTTT. It translates to CASRTGGSPLHF.

V and J are TRBV5-1 and TRBJ2-1; weak D call: TRBD2 (5 bases). Germline lookup yields CDR1 SGHRS and CDR2 YFSETQ. The V and J ends lost 2 bases and 0 bases respectively, with 15 bases between them. This CDR3 spans 17 amino acids. In DNA form, the CDR3 reads TGCGCCAGCAGCTTTAGGCTAGCTGCCATCTCCTACAATGAGCAGTTCTTC. This translates into CASSFRLAAISYNEQFF.

This clone was seen at least ten times. The CDR3 DNA reads as TGTGCCAGCAGTGACGGGCTTGTCAATGAGCAGTTCTTC. This translates into CASSDGLVNEQFF. The chain has TRBV6-4 and TRBJ2-1; D gene uncertain. The CDR3 length is 13 residues. V was clipped by 2 bases and J by 6 bases, with 8 bases between them. The germline V gene encodes CDR1 MRHNA and CDR2 SNTAGT.

V gene TRBV20-1 combines with J gene TRBJ1-1, with 7 positions matching TRBD1. V lost 8 bases, J lost 4 bases, and 13 bases stayed unmatched. The CDR3 is 14 residues long. CDR1 and CDR2 (germline): DFQATT, SNEGSKA (reference sequence). The DNA for the CDR3 is TGCAGTTGTCACAGGGGTCGGGGTGGCACTGAAGCTTTCTTT. Protein product: CSCHRGRGGTEAFF.

This clone has ten or more counts. The rearrangement uses TRBV7-2 and TRBJ2-5; 9 bases map to TRBD1. The germline CDR1 and CDR2 sequences are SGHTA and FQGNSA. J gave up 5 bases and V 5 bases, and 9 bases lay outside the gene matches. This CDR3 has 15 residues. CDR3 region: CASSQQGAIGETQYF. CDR3 coding DNA: TGTGCCAGCAGCCAACAGGGGGCAATAGGCGAGACCCAGTACTTC.

This clone was observed many times. This chain connects TRBV20-1 to TRBJ2-7; D gene uncertain. Per the germline V gene, CDR1 is DFQATT and CDR2 is SNEGSKA (reference sequence). The CDR3 sequence is 14 residues long. The ends were cut back, 0 bases at V and 0 bases at J, with 9 bases in the middle. CDR3 in amino acids: CSARDFPVSYEQYF. The CDR3 coding sequence is TGCAGTGCTAGAGATTTCCCAGTCTCCTACGAGCAGTACTTC.

This clone showed up many times. This same CDR3 is encoded by further DNA sequences in the sample. This chain connects TRBV7-9 to TRBJ2-2, with unresolved D. Trimming removed 3 bases from V and 2 bases from J, with 7 bases in between. Germline V CDR1 and CDR2: SEHNR, FQNEAQ (reference sequence). The CDR3 is 14 residues long. CDR3 amino acids: CASSFGKNTGELFF. In DNA form, the CDR3 reads TGTGCCAGCAGCTTCGGAAAAAACACCGGGGAGCTGTTTTTT.

About this clone: Its ends do not fully match the called genes, so a read error is possible. J is TRBJ2-6 and V is TRBV5-6; 8 nucleotides align to TRBD1. The CDR3 consists of 13 residues. Germline V CDR1 and CDR2: SGHDT, YYEEEE. CDR3 loop: CASGTGTGNVLAF. The CDR3 region has the DNA TGTGCCAGCGGGACCGGGACAGGTAACGTCCTGGCTTTC.